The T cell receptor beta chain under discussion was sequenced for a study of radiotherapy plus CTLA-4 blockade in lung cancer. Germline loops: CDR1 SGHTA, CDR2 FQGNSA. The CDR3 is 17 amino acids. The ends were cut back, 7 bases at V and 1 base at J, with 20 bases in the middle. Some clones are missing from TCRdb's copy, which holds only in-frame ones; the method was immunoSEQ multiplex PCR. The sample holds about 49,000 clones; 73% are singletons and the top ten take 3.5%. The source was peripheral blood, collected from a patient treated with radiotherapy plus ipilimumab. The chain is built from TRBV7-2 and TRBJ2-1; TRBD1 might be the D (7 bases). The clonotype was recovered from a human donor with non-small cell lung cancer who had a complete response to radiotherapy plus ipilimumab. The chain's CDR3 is CASTGGGAPYSYNEQFF. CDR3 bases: TGTGCCAGCACCGGAGGGGGCGCACCGTATTCCTACAATGAGCAGTTCTTC.